This TCR beta chain was profiled in a study of shared clonotypes between healthy human individuals. Naive CD8 cells lacked CD45RO, underwent positive selection for CCR7 and left out terminally differentiated effector memory CD45RA+ cells. Points from the study as a whole: Around 5% of naive CD4 clonotypes were common to several donors.

This table comes from immunoSEQ multiplex PCR, and its TCRdb copy is limited to in-frame clones, with some not included. Of fewer than 800,000 clones listed, about 91% are singletons. With respect to this clone: No antigen is known for it.

The sample comprised naive CD8+ T cells sorted from blood. This sequence originates from a man aged 30-40 years in good health.

The CDR3 reads CASGSGYNEQFF. The CDR3 region has the DNA TGTGCCAGCGGCAGCGGATACAATGAGCAGTTCTTC. The chain links TRBV27 to TRBJ2-1; TRBD2 is a possible D gene (5 bases). Germline V lookup: CDR1 MNHEY, CDR2 SMNVEV (reference sequence). Trimming took off 8 bases at V and 4 bases at J, with 9 bases between the two ends. The CDR3 consists of 12 residues.